The source of this T cell receptor beta chain is a study of cytomegalovirus exposure and HLA in healthy donors. Broader study findings: Accurate prediction of HLA-A and HLA-B alleles (for most subjects) was reportedly achieved from TCR beta sequences. The later analysis indicated that the majority of CMV-associated TCR beta chains appeared HLA-restricted.

Amplification used 60 Vbeta primers and 13 Jbeta primers. Generated by immunoSEQ multiplex PCR, the TCRdb table keeps only in-frame clones and is missing some. The sample lists roughly 120,000 clones, approximately 15% occurring once. This clone was seen a handful of times. Its antigen is not known. The sample taken for sequencing was PBMCs. This receptor was taken from a woman between 18 and 29 years old in good health and CMV-seronegative.

The CDR3 loop reads CASSGGIYGYTF. Here the CDR3 DNA reads TGTGCCAGCTCCGGAGGGATCTATGGCTACACCTTC. The V and J genes are TRBV28 and TRBJ1-2, with no clear D. Germline V lookup: CDR1 MDHEN, CDR2 SYDVKM. Trimming removed 8 bases at V and 4 bases at J, with 11 bases between. CDR3 length equals 12 residues.